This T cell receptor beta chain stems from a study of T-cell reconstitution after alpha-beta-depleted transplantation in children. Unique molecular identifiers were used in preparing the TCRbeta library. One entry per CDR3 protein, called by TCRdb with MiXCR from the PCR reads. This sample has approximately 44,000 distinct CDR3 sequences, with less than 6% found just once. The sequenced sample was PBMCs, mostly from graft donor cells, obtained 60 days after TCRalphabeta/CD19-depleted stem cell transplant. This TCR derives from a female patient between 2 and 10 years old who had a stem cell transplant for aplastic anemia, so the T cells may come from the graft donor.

CDR3 coding DNA: TGTGCCAGCAGCCAGACAGGGGACGGCAATCAGCCCCAGCATTTT. Translating gives CASSQTGDGNQPQHF. The gene calls are TRBV12-3 or TRBV12-4 and TRBJ1-5; 8 positions agree with TRBD1. V lost 6 bases to trimming and J lost 2 bases; unmatched junction nucleotides: 6. The CDR3 is 15 amino acids.